The T cell receptor (beta chain) described here comes from a study of shared clonotypes between healthy human individuals. Sequenced by immunoSEQ multiplex PCR; TCRdb stores in-frame clones only, minus some. This sample has about 560,000 clones, with around 80% found just once. The CDR3 has 16 residues. J gave up 3 bases and V 6 bases, and 12 bases lay outside the gene matches. CDR1 is SGHAT and CDR2 is FQNNGV in the germline V gene. Donors comprised only Caucasian adults living in Nashville, Tennessee. The unsorted samples took tens of millions of PBMCs to get genomic DNA. The receptor was isolated from a woman aged 40-49 years in good health. Some clones in this sample may be carry-over from other donors' samples. The gene calls are TRBV11-2 and TRBJ2-7; 9 nucleotides align to TRBD2. Material: PBMCs. CDR3 loop: CASSPPGLAGFYEQYF. In nucleotides, the CDR3 is TGTGCCAGCAGTCCCCCGGGGCTAGCGGGGTTCTACGAGCAGTACTTC.